This note documents a single T cell receptor beta chain sequence. Its antigen is unidentified. Use of 60 Vbeta and 13 Jbeta primers characterized the PCR. Clones were read by immunoSEQ multiplex PCR, and TCRdb kept only the in-frame ones, dropping some. The sample includes around 150,000 clones, roughly 80% of them seen just once. This entry comes from a study of cytomegalovirus exposure and HLA in healthy donors. Notes on the study in general: As immune exposure information, only CMV serostatus was available.

The CDR3 consists of 12 residues. The germline V gene has CDR1 ENHRY and CDR2 SYGVKD. V was cut by 1 base and J by 4 bases, with 5 bases left in between. Sequencing was done on a sample of PBMCs. J is TRBJ2-7 and V is TRBV10-3; D gene uncertain. This sequence was found in a middle-aged woman in good health and CMV-seropositive. CDR3 protein: CAISEFEYEQYF. The CDR3 bases are TGTGCCATCAGTGAGTTTGAGTACGAGCAGTACTTC.